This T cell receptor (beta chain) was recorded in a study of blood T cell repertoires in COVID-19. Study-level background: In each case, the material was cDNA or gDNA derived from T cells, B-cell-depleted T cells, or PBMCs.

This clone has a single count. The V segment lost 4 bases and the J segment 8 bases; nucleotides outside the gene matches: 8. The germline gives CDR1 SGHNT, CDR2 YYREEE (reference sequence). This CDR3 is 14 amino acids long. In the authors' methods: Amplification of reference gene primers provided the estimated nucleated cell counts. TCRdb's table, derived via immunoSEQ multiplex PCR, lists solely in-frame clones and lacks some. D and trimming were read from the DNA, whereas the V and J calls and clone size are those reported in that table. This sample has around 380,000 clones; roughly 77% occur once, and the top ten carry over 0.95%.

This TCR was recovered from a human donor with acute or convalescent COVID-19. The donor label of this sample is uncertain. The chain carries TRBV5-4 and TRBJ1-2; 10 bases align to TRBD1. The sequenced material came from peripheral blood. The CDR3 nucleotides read TGTGCCAGCAGCCACGGGACAGGGGTAACGGGCTACACCTTC. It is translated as CASSHGTGVTGYTF.